This TCR beta chain was obtained from a study of CD8+ T cells in alopecia areata. The germline gives CDR1 MNHEY, CDR2 SMNVEV (reference sequence). V was shortened by 0 bases and J by 5 bases, with 16 bases between the two germline ends. This CDR3 region has 16 residues. Extracted RNA was reverse transcribed, and the resulting cDNA served as sequencing template. Libraries were prepared by immunoSEQ multiplex PCR; TCRdb keeps only in-frame clonotypes and omits some of them. The sample has 120,000 to 150,000 clones; around 62% are singletons. Overall study findings and caveats: More clonal than normal scalp was lesional scalp, particularly alopecia totalis/universalis. Clarity of TCR sharing across patients fell short of that in mice, possibly HLA-related. Among the cells sequenced in scalp samples are also the resident alphabeta T cells of normal skin.

The sorting of PBMCs gave CD4+ and CD8+ T cells. About this clone itself: Its antigen remains unidentified.

The chain employs TRBV27 and TRBJ2-5; either TRBD1 or TRBD2 may fit D (7 bases each). The TCR originated in a human donor in good health. The sequencing sample was made of CD8+ T cells sorted from blood. In nucleotides, the CDR3 is TGTGCCAGCAGTTTATCGAAGGGAGGGGGCAGGGAGACCCAGTACTTC. Its protein product is CASSLSKGGGRETQYF.